The sample holds many counts of the clone carrying this T cell receptor beta chain. These data belong to a study of T cells in Graves' hyperthyroidism and ophthalmopathy. The CDR3 is 15 residues long. The trim removed 3 bases at V and 2 bases at J, leaving 5 bases unmatched. RNA transcripts yielded amplified TCR beta CDR3 regions. Researchers ran a first-round RT-PCR on the TCR CDR3 using the HTBI primer set. TCRdb reprocessed the multiplex PCR reads with MiXCR, giving one entry per CDR3 protein. The sample shows some 550,000 distinct CDR3 sequences, around 20% of them seen only once. The sequence was collected from a man aged 18 to 29 with Graves' hyperthyroidism. The chain uses TRBV12-3 or TRBV12-4 and TRBJ1-1, with 8 bases aligning to TRBD1. Sequencing was carried out using blood. In DNA form, the CDR3 reads TGTGCCAGCAGTTTCCGGACAGGGCGAAACACTGAAGCTTTCTTT. This sequence encodes CASSFRTGRNTEAFF.